Listed here is a single TCR beta chain. Antigen: not known. These data belong to a study of T cell responses to AZD1222 COVID-19 vaccine. Study-level results: Nearly half of spike-specific TCRs reportedly go after variant regions that carry no mutations. No day 14 peak samples; only post-peak repertoires were characterized. Spike-wide coverage was observed for vaccine-associated CD4 TCRs, with dominant responses at 160-218 and 743-854. Donors in the cohort were predominantly white British and more often female, and clonal diversity was possibly underestimated.

Profiled with immunoSEQ multiplex PCR; TCRdb holds only in-frame clones, not every one. The table has tens of thousands of clones, over 80% seen once. The receptor's source is an adult in good health. Material: peripheral blood, obtained on day 0 of AZD1222 vaccination.

The CDR3 nucleotides read TGTGCCAGCAGCCCATGGGGTGGGGGGACAGGCTTGTATGGCTACACCTTC. Translated: CASSPWGGGTGLYGYTF. The chain uses TRBV7-9 and TRBJ1-2, with 8 bases identical to TRBD1. There are 17 residues in the CDR3. After removal of 5 bases from V and 5 bases from J, the junction contained 16 bases not matched to a gene. Germline V gene lookup returns CDR1 SEHNR and CDR2 FQNEAQ (reference sequence).